The sequence of this TCR beta chain was determined in a study of post-analysis software for immune sequencing data. In the study overall: Relapsing-remitting, secondary progressive and progressive-relapsing courses of multiple sclerosis were included.

Whole-study results and caveats: A handful of TRBV segments were significantly more frequent in patients than in controls. TRBV5-6, TRBV5-1 and TRBV20-1 were among these segments.

As concerns this clonotype: Its cognate antigen is unknown.

Unique-molecular-identifier-tagged TCR beta cDNA libraries were used. TCRdb processed the PCR reads anew with MiXCR; each CDR3 protein has one entry. The sample carries roughly 800,000 distinct CDR3 sequences, roughly 58% recorded once. This CDR3 is 15 amino acids long. V was shortened by 6 bases and J by 3 bases, with 18 bases between the two germline ends. The germline gives CDR1 MNHEY, CDR2 SVGEGT. The origin of this receptor is a girl aged 10 to 17 with multiple sclerosis. The chain carries TRBV6-2 or TRBV6-3 and TRBJ2-7; no reliable D call. Sequencing used blood. The CDR3 coding sequence is TGTGCCAGCAGGCCTAGACACGGCCAACTCTACGAGCAGTACTTC. The encoded protein is CASRPRHGQLYEQYF.